The next 27 T cell receptor beta chains were all read from a single sample in a study of blood T cell repertoires in COVID-19. The assay was immunoSEQ multiplex PCR, and TCRdb's table has in-frame clones only and misses some. There are about 110,000 clones in the sample; about 93% occur only once, and around 1.3% lies in the top ten. The sample was peripheral blood. These receptors all come from a woman aged 25 to 39 with acute or convalescent COVID-19.

The chain couples TRBV2 to TRBJ2-7; TRBD2 aligns across 11 bases. CDR1 is SNHLY, CDR2 FYNNEI, per germline. Germline trimming cut 6 bases from V and 3 bases from J; bases unmatched to any gene: 7. There are 15 residues in the CDR3. CDR3 nucleotide sequence: TGTGCCAGCAGCTCCCCCGGGACTAGCGGCTACGAGCAGTACTTC. It specifies CASSSPGTSGYEQYF.

The chain combines TRBV11-3 with TRBJ1-4, with D unclear. CDR3 length: 14 amino acids. Trimming took 5 bases from V and 3 from J, leaving 10 bases between them. The germline gives CDR1 SGHNT, CDR2 YENEEA. This chain's CDR3 is CASSPGWANEKLFF. CDR3 in DNA: TGTGCCAGCAGCCCGGGGTGGGCTAATGAAAAACTGTTTTTT.

This chain uses TRBV9 with TRBJ2-3, with unresolved D. The V end lost 3 bases, the J end lost 1 base, and 3 bases lay between the germline ends. Per germline, CDR1 SGDLS and CDR2 YYNGEE. The CDR3 sequence is 12 residues long. Here the CDR3 DNA reads TGTGCCAGCAGCGCTGGCACAGATACGCAGTATTTT. Its translation: CASSAGTDTQYF.

The chain is built from TRBV30 and TRBJ1-1; perhaps TRBD1 as D (6 bases). Per the germline V gene, CDR1 is GTSNPN and CDR2 is SVGIG (reference sequence). The CDR3 length is 15 residues. V gave up 0 bases and J gave up 0 bases, with 11 bases separating them. CDR3 sequence reads: CAWSVRTAMNTEAFF. Written as DNA, the CDR3 is TGTGCCTGGAGTGTACGGACAGCCATGAACACTGAAGCTTTCTTT.

In DNA, the CDR3 is TGTGCCAGCTCACCACAGGGGACTGGAAACACCATATATTTT. Encoded protein: CASSPQGTGNTIYF. The chain uses TRBV18 and TRBJ1-3; D possibly corresponds to TRBD1 (5 bases). Trimming left V 1 base short and J 2 bases short, with 6 bases between. Per germline, CDR1 KGHSH and CDR2 LQKENI. This CDR3 is 14 amino acids long.

The chain combines TRBV6-6 with TRBJ1-1; 9 nucleotides line up with TRBD1. The CDR3 spans 15 residues. The germline V gene has CDR1 MNHNY and CDR2 SVGAGI (reference sequence). V lost 7 bases and J lost 10; bases outside the gene matches: 16. CDR3 sequence: CASNNPGTGYLVAFF. In nucleotides, the CDR3 is TGTGCCAGCAATAATCCCGGGACAGGGTACTTGGTAGCTTTCTTT.

The genes are TRBV19 and TRBJ1-4; tentatively, D is TRBD1 (5 bases). This CDR3 is 13 amino acids long. The V gene's germline CDR1 is LNHDA and CDR2 SQIVND (reference sequence). V lost 5 bases and J 2 bases, leaving 6 bases between the germline ends. The DNA of the CDR3 is TGTGCCAGTAGTCCAGGGACTAATGAAAAACTGTTTTTT. Its translation: CASSPGTNEKLFF. Full variable domain (outside the CDR3, taken from reference TRBV19 and TRBJ1-4): DGGITQSPKYLFRKEGQNVTLSCEQNLNHDAMYWYRQDPGQGLRLIYYSQIVNDFQKGDIAEGYSVSREKKESFPLTVTSAQKNPTAFYLCASSPGTNEKLFFGSGTQLSVL.

The chain links TRBV3-1 (or the pseudogene TRBV3-2) to TRBJ2-7, with 9 bases lining up with TRBD2. The V gene end was trimmed by 1 base and the J gene end by 7 bases; junction bases not matched to a gene: 8. This CDR3 region has 15 residues. Germline-derived CDR1 and CDR2 are LGHDT and YNNKEL (reference sequence). CDR3 nucleotides: TGTGCCAGCAGCCAAGGAAGGAGCGGGAGGAGTGAGCAGTACTTC. Translated, it gives CASSQGRSGRSEQYF.

This clone was counted a few times. The gene calls are TRBV6-4 and TRBJ2-2, with TRBD1 matching 8 bases. V lost 5 bases, J lost 3 bases, and 2 bases stayed unmatched. CDR1 and CDR2 (germline): MRHNA, SNTAGT. The CDR3 sequence is 14 residues long. In nucleotides, the CDR3 is TGTGCCAGCAGTTCGGACAGGGACACCGGGGAGCTGTTTTTT. As protein: CASSSDRDTGELFF.

The chain employs TRBV4-2 and TRBJ2-5; weak D call: TRBD2 (6 bases). This CDR3 is 15 amino acids long. V was clipped by 0 bases and J by 5 bases, with 13 bases between them. CDR1 and CDR2 from the germline V gene are LGHNA and YNFKEQ. CDR3: CASSQDPGVGETQYF. Here the CDR3 DNA reads TGTGCCAGCAGCCAAGATCCGGGAGTCGGTGAGACCCAGTACTTC.

The chain is built from TRBV6-5 and TRBJ1-2; TRBD1 matches 9 bases. Germline lookup yields CDR1 MNHEY and CDR2 SVGAGI. With 7 bases clipped from V and 2 bases from J, the junction kept 8 bases outside the gene matches. The CDR3 is 15 residues long. DNA of the CDR3: TGTGCCAGCATGGGACAGGGTCCGGGGAACTATGGCTACACCTTC. Amino acid sequence: CASMGQGPGNYGYTF.

The chain uses TRBV2 and TRBJ2-3, with D possibly matching TRBD1 (5 bases). In germline, CDR1 is SNHLY, CDR2 FYNNEI. The V gene lost 5 bases and the J gene lost 1 base, with 10 bases spanning the gap. This CDR3 region has 14 residues. The CDR3 reads CASSMTRGTDTQYF. The CDR3 coding sequence is TGTGCCAGCAGTATGACCAGGGGCACAGATACGCAGTATTTT.

This sequence joins TRBV4-3 and TRBJ2-3; a possible D gene is TRBD2 (5 bases). Germline CDR1 LGHNA, CDR2 YSLEER. This CDR3 comprises 13 residues. Trimming pared 4 bases from V and 4 bases from J, leaving 9 bases between. This CDR3 is CASSPDGADTQYF. The CDR3 DNA is TGCGCCAGCAGCCCCGACGGGGCAGATACGCAGTATTTT.

This sequence joins TRBV18 and TRBJ2-7, with 8 bases lining up with TRBD1. Trimming took 3 bases from V and 2 from J; bases not matched to a gene: 15. Germline values: CDR1 KGHSH, CDR2 LQKENI. This CDR3 region has 18 residues. The CDR3 here is CASSPPILRDRKTYEQYF. Here the CDR3 DNA reads TGTGCCAGCTCACCCCCCATCCTACGGGACAGGAAGACCTACGAGCAGTACTTC.

This clone has only one observation. The chain employs TRBV6-2 or TRBV6-3 and TRBJ1-3, with TRBD1 matching 8 bases. The CDR3 is made up of 14 amino acids. Germline CDR1 and CDR2: MNHEY and SVGEGT. V lost 6 bases to trimming and J lost 3 bases; unmatched junction nucleotides: 4. CDR3 residues: CASSTGTGGNTIYF. CDR3 in DNA: TGTGCCAGCAGCACCGGGACAGGTGGAAACACCATATATTTT.

V is TRBV18 and J is TRBJ2-1; TRBD2 agrees at 9 bases. V trimming: 6 bases; J trimming: 0 bases; junction bases outside the gene matches: 3. The germline V gene has CDR1 KGHSH and CDR2 LQKENI. The CDR3 spans 15 residues. CDR3 nucleotides: TGTGCCAGCTCCCATAGCGGGAGCTCCTACAATGAGCAGTTCTTC. The encoded protein is CASSHSGSSYNEQFF.

This clone was picked up a small number of times. The chain joins TRBV10-1 to TRBJ2-7; D unclear. V was cut by 4 bases and J by 6 bases, with 13 bases left in between. Germline V gene sequence: CDR1 WNHNN, CDR2 SYGVQD (reference sequence). The CDR3 has 13 amino acids. CDR3 sequence reads: CASSADWSSEQYF. The CDR3 DNA follows: TGCGCCAGCAGTGCAGACTGGTCCAGCGAGCAGTACTTC.

The gene calls are TRBV30 and TRBJ2-3; weak D call: TRBD2 (5 bases). There are 13 residues in the CDR3. Looked up from germline, CDR1 is GTSNPN and CDR2 is SVGIG (reference sequence). Trimming took off 0 bases at V and 5 bases at J, with 9 bases between the two ends. This CDR3 is CAWSVSSGDTQYF. DNA of the CDR3: TGTGCCTGGAGTGTATCCAGCGGAGATACGCAGTATTTT.

The V call is TRBV4-2, the J call TRBJ2-6; the D is unclear. Trimming stripped 1 base from V and 0 bases from J, with 10 bases between. CDR3 length equals 17 residues. Germline values: CDR1 LGHNA, CDR2 YNFKEQ. Here the CDR3 reads CASSQGDTFSGANVLTF. In nucleotides, the CDR3 is TGTGCCAGCAGCCAAGGAGACACCTTCTCTGGGGCCAACGTCCTGACTTTC.

The chain couples TRBV28 to TRBJ1-2; TRBD1 matches at 8 bases. In germline, CDR1 is MDHEN, CDR2 SYDVKM. CDR3 length: 15 residues. With 3 bases clipped from V and 3 bases from J, the junction kept 6 bases outside the gene matches. The CDR3 spells CASSFTGQGYYGYTF. The CDR3 DNA follows: TGTGCCAGCAGTTTCACTGGACAGGGTTACTATGGCTACACCTTC.

The V call is TRBV6-2 or TRBV6-3, the J call TRBJ2-7, with D uncertain. Per the germline V gene, CDR1 is MNHEY and CDR2 is SVGEGT. The CDR3 runs 15 residues. Trimming took 0 bases from V and 2 from J, leaving 11 bases between them. CDR3 DNA: TGTGCCAGCAGTTACTCGGCGGAGATTGCCTACGAGCAGTACTTC. Translating gives CASSYSAEIAYEQYF.

As DNA, the CDR3 is TGCGCCAGCAGCTTGGATTTAGCGGGTGGAACAGATACGCAGTATTTT. Translation gives CASSLDLAGGTDTQYF. The chain couples TRBV5-1 to TRBJ2-3; 7 bases line up with TRBD2. CDR1 is SGHRS and CDR2 is YFSETQ in the germline V gene. V trimming: 0 bases; J trimming: 3 bases; junction bases outside the gene matches: 7. CDR3 length: 16 residues.

This chain links TRBV14 with TRBJ1-3, with D possibly matching TRBD1 (5 bases). V dropped 3 bases and J dropped 0 bases, with 15 bases sitting between them. This CDR3 has 17 amino acids. Germline assignment: CDR1 SGHDN and CDR2 FVKESK. For the CDR3, the DNA is TGTGCCAGCAGCCACTTGACGGGACTCCTCTCTGGAAACACCATATATTTT. Translation gives CASSHLTGLLSGNTIYF.

The chain recombines TRBV7-9 with TRBJ1-2; 10 bases align to TRBD1. V lost 5 bases and J lost 3; bases outside the gene matches: 6. Germline CDR1 reads SEHNR; CDR2 reads FQNEAQ (reference sequence). The CDR3 has 15 amino acids. The CDR3 reads CASSGGDRGYYGYTF. The CDR3 DNA follows: TGTGCCAGCAGCGGAGGGGACAGGGGCTACTATGGCTACACCTTC.

V is TRBV27 and J is TRBJ1-2, with 10 nucleotides matching TRBD1. V was clipped by 5 bases and J by 4 bases; unmatched bases: 4. This CDR3 has 14 amino acids. Germline lookup yields CDR1 MNHEY and CDR2 SMNVEV (reference sequence). The CDR3 DNA reads as TGTGCCAGCAGTCCACGACAGGGGGCCTATGGCTACACCTTC. Translated, it gives CASSPRQGAYGYTF.

This clone was found once. The CDR3 spells CASSLSSYEQYF. Written as DNA, the CDR3 is TGTGCCAGCAGCCTTTCCTCCTACGAGCAGTACTTC. The genes are TRBV7-2 and TRBJ2-7, with D unclear. Germline V gene lookup returns CDR1 SGHTA and CDR2 FQGNSA. The CDR3 is made up of 12 amino acids. The V and J ends lost 5 bases and 0 bases respectively, with 5 bases between them.

This clone appeared once. CDR3 sequence: CASSLTGQPILYGYTF. The CDR3 DNA reads as TGTGCCAGCAGCCTCACTGGACAGCCAATCCTCTATGGCTACACCTTC. V and J are TRBV7-2 and TRBJ1-2; perhaps TRBD1 as D (6 bases). V was shortened by 5 bases and J by 4 bases, with 20 bases between the two germline ends. This CDR3 is 16 amino acids long. Per the germline V gene, CDR1 is SGHTA and CDR2 is FQGNSA.